Presented here are 8 T cell receptor beta chains from one specimen sequenced in a study of CD4 T cells in relation to SARS-CoV-2 and coronaviruses. Unexposed donor CD4+ T cells date from 2011-2018, before the COVID-19 pandemic. Clones were sequenced by immunoSEQ multiplex PCR, and TCRdb holds only the in-frame ones, with some missing. The repertoire has about 68,000 clones, 85% to 95% of them found once; the top ten carry approximately 0.25%. The sample taken for sequencing was naive CD4+ T cells from PBMCs. Subset reported: naive CD4+ T cells isolated by negative enrichment. These receptors were taken from a human donor in good health.

A remark on this clone: An end of the junction differs from the germline gene, which may be a read error. The V and J genes are TRBV2 and TRBJ1-1; a weak D match, TRBD1 (5 bases). Germline CDR1 is SNHLY and CDR2 is FYNNEI. This CDR3 is built from 11 residues. The CDR3 region is CASQMAGVWGF. CDR3 coding DNA: TGTGCCAGCCAGATGGCGGGAGTGTGGGGGTTT.

The chain recombines TRBV9 with TRBJ2-1, with TRBD2 matching 11 bases. This CDR3 is 16 amino acids long. J was trimmed by 2 bases and V by 0 bases; bases with no gene match: 1. Looked up from germline, CDR1 is SGDLS and CDR2 is YYNGEE. This CDR3 is CASSVGLAGPYNEQFF. DNA of the CDR3: TGTGCCAGCAGCGTAGGACTAGCGGGACCCTACAATGAGCAGTTCTTC.

This sequence joins TRBV29-1 and TRBJ1-2; 7 positions agree with TRBD1. The length of the CDR3 is 12 residues. Trimming removed 5 bases from V and 5 bases from J; junction bases left unmatched: 5. Germline V CDR1 and CDR2: SQVTM, ANQGSEA. The CDR3 DNA reads as TGCAGCGTTCCGGACAGGAGATATGGCTACACCTTC. Translating it yields CSVPDRRYGYTF.

This chain's CDR3 is CASRGSVGTRFYEQYF. CDR3 coding DNA: TGTGCCAGCAGAGGCTCCGTTGGGACACGATTCTACGAGCAGTACTTC. The chain joins TRBV28 to TRBJ2-7, with TRBD1 as a possible D gene (6 bases). This CDR3 has 16 residues. V was clipped by 6 bases and J by 3 bases, with 21 bases between them. The germline CDR1 and CDR2 sequences are MDHEN and SYDVKM.

The rearrangement links TRBV5-1 to TRBJ2-5; 8 nucleotides align to TRBD2. Germline loops: CDR1 SGHRS, CDR2 YFSETQ. Trimming took 0 bases from V and 0 from J; bases not matched to a gene: 4. The CDR3 extends over 16 amino acids. Here the CDR3 reads CASSLVSGAYQETQYF. The CDR3, as DNA: TGCGCCAGCAGCTTGGTTAGCGGGGCCTACCAAGAGACCCAGTACTTC.

This chain links TRBV9 with TRBJ2-1; 12 positions match TRBD2. The V segment lost 0 bases and the J segment 10 bases; nucleotides outside the gene matches: 5. This CDR3 contains 15 residues. Germline loops: CDR1 SGDLS, CDR2 YYNGEE. CDR3 in amino acids: CASSVGPSGGAEQFF. The CDR3 region has the DNA TGTGCCAGCAGCGTAGGGCCTAGCGGGGGGGCGGAGCAGTTCTTC.

The genes are TRBV7-8 and TRBJ1-3; weak D call: TRBD1 (6 bases). CDR1 is SGHVS, CDR2 FQNEAQ, per germline. The V and J ends lost 6 bases and 0 bases respectively, with 12 bases between them. CDR3 length equals 15 residues. The CDR3 region has the DNA TGTGCCAGCAGTCTCCAGGGGTACTCTGGAAACACCATATATTTT. This encodes CASSLQGYSGNTIYF.

The chain employs TRBV7-2 and TRBJ1-2; D possibly corresponds to TRBD1 (5 bases). Germline-derived CDR1 and CDR2 are SGHTA and FQGNSA. With 4 bases removed from V and 0 bases from J, the gap between germline ends came to 18 bases. The CDR3 runs to 17 residues. Here the CDR3 reads CASSYRGGGAANYGYTF. CDR3 sequence (DNA): TGTGCCAGCAGCTATAGAGGCGGCGGGGCGGCTAACTATGGCTACACCTTC.